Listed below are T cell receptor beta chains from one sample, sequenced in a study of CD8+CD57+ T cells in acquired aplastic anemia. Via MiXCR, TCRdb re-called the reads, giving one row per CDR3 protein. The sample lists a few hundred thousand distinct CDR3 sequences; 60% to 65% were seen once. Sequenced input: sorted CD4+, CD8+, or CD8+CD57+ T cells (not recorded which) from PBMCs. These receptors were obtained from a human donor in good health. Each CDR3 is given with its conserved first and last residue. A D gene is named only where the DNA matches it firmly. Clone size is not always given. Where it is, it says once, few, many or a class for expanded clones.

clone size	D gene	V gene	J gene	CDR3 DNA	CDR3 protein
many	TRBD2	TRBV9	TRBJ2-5	TGTGCCAGCAGCGCGACCGGGACTAGCGGGTTCGAGCCATACTTC	CASSATGTSGFEPYF
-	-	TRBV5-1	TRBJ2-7	TGCGCCAGCAGCTTCGGGTCTCCGGTTGACGAGCAGTACTTC	CASSFGSPVDEQYF
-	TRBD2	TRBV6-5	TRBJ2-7	TGTGCCAGCAGTTACGCACTAGCGGATTACGAGCAGTACTTT	CASSYALADYEQYF
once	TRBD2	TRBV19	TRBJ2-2	TGTGCCAGTAGTACCTCGAGCTTAGCGGGGAGGGACACCGGGGAGCTGTTTTTT	CASSTSSLAGRDTGELFF
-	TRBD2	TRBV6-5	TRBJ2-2	TGTGCCAGCAGTGCCAGCGGGGGGAACGGGGAGCTGTTTTTT	CASSASGGNGELFF
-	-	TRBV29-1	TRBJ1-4	TGCAGCGTCAAGACAGGTGGTAATGAAAAACTGTTTTTT	CSVKTGGNEKLFF
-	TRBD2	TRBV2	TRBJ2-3	TGTGCCAGCGCGGCGGGGGGGCCCGTAGATACGCAGTATTTT	CASAAGGPVDTQYF
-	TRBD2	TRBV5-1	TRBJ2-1	TGCGCCAGCAGCAGGACTAGTGTCGATGAGCAGTTCTTC	CASSRTSVDEQFF
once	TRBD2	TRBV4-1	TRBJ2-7	TGCGCCAGCAGCCTCCCGGGAGGCCACACCGGGGAGCTGTACTTC	CASSLPGGHTGELYF
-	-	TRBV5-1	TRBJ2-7	TGCGCCAGCAGCTTACAGGGCCCCTGGCACGAGCAGTACTTC	CASSLQGPWHEQYF
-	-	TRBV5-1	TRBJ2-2	TGCGCCAGCAGCATGCTCACAGATACCGGGGAGCTGTTTTTT	CASSMLTDTGELFF
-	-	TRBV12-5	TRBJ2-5	TGTGCTAGTGGTTTAGGGCCAGGGACCCAGTACTTC	CASGLGPGTQYF
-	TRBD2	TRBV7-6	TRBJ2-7	TGTGCCAGCAGCACCTCCGGGACTAGCGGGAGAAGCTCCTACGAGCAGTACTTC	CASSTSGTSGRSSYEQYF
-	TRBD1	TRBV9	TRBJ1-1	TGTGCCAGCAGCGTAGTACAGGGGACTGAAGCTTTCTTT	CASSVVQGTEAFF
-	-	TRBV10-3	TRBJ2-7	TGTGCCATCAGTGGGGCAGTCTCCTACGAGCAGTACTTC	CAISGAVSYEQYF
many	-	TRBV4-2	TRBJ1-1	TGTGCCAGCAGCCCAAACTCGGGGGGGCTGAACACTGAAGCTTTCTTT	CASSPNSGGLNTEAFF
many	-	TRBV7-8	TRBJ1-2	TGTGCCAGCAGCTTAGATTCCAGGGATCACTATGGCTACACCTTC	CASSLDSRDHYGYTF
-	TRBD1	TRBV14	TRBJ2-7	TGTGCCAGCAGCCAAGGCTGGACAGGGGGATACGAGCAGTACTTC	CASSQGWTGGYEQYF
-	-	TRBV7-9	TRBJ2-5	TGTGCCAGCAGCCCACGGGGGGCCCAAGAGACCCAGTACTTC	CASSPRGAQETQYF
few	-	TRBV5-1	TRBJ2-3	TGCGCCAGCAGCCAAGGACGTGCAGATACGCAGTATTTT	CASSQGRADTQYF
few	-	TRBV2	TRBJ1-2	TGTGCCAGCAGCCCCCCACGTGCCGCCATGGACAGAAACTATGGCTACACCTTC	CASSPPRAAMDRNYGYTF
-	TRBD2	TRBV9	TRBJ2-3	TGTGCCAGCAGCATGAGGTCGATAGCGGGGGCAGGGGATACGCAGTATTTT	CASSMRSIAGAGDTQYF
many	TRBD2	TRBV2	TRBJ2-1	TGTGCCAGCTATGACGGGACTAGCGGGGGGGCGGGGTACAATGAGCAGTTCTTC	CASYDGTSGGAGYNEQFF
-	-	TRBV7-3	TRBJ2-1	TGTGCCAGCAGCTTAGGGAGATTGAATGAGCAGTTCTTC	CASSLGRLNEQFF
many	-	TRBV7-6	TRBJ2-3	TGTGCCAGCAGCGTTCCGACGGGGGACGGGACTAGCACAGATACGCAGTATTTT	CASSVPTGDGTSTDTQYF
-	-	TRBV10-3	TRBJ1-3	TGTGCCATCCTTGAAGGACACCCTATCTCTGGAAACACCATATATTTT	CAILEGHPISGNTIYF
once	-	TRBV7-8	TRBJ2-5	TGTGCCCGCAGCTTAGTGCAAGAGACCCAGTACTTC	CARSLVQETQYF
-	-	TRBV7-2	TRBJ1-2	TGTGCCAGCAGCTTGACAGTGGGTAGAGGGGCAGCTGGCTACACCTTC	CASSLTVGRGAAGYTF
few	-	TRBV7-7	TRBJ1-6	TGTGCTAGCAGCGTCCAACACGGGTCACCCCTCCACTTT	CASSVQHGSPLHF
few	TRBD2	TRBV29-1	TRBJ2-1	TGCAGCGTTGATTGGAGGGGACTAGCGGGGGAGCAGTTCTTC	CSVDWRGLAGEQFF
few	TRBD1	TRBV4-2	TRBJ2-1	TGTGCCAGCAGTTTCCCCATTGGGGACAGGGGGCTTTATGAGCAGTTCTTC	CASSFPIGDRGLYEQFF
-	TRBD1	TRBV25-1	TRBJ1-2	TGTGCCAGCAGTGTGACAGGGAGCGGGGGCTACACCTTC	CASSVTGSGGYTF
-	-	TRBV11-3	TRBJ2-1	TGCGCCAGCAGCGCCTTAGGGAGTGTGCAGTTCTTC	CASSALGSVQFF
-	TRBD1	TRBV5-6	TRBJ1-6	TGTGCCAGCAGCTTAGGTGGACAGGGCCCACCCCTCCACTTT	CASSLGGQGPPLHF
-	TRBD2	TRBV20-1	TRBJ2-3	TGCAGTGCTAGACCGACTAGCTCGGTAGATACGCAGTATTTT	CSARPTSSVDTQYF
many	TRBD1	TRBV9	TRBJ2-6	TGTGCCAGCAGCGTAGTCAGGGGGTATGGGCCTGGGGCCAACGTCCTGACTTTC	CASSVVRGYGPGANVLTF
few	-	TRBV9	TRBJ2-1	TGTGCCAGCAGCTATCGACTTTCGGACGGGTTGGATGAGCAGTTCTTC	CASSYRLSDGLDEQFF
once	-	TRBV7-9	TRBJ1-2	TGTGCCAGCAGCTCGGCGAACCGGGCAACTAACTATGGCTACACCTTC	CASSSANRATNYGYTF
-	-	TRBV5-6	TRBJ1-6	TGTGCCAGCAGCTTGGAGTTCTCACCCCTCCACTTT	CASSLEFSPLHF
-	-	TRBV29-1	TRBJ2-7	TGCAGCGTTGAGTTAGCAGGATTCTCCTACGAGCAGTACTTC	CSVELAGFSYEQYF
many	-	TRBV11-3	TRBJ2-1	TGTGCCAGCAGCTCAAGTCCGGGCGATGAGCAGTTCTTC	CASSSSPGDEQFF
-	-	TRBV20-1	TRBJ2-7	TGCAGTGCTAGTTGGGGCTCGTCAAGCGGGTTCTACGAGCAGTACTTC	CSASWGSSSGFYEQYF
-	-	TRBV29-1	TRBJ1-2	TGCAGCGTTGCTATACCGAGTTATGGCTACACCTTC	CSVAIPSYGYTF